This TCR beta chain was obtained from a study of T-cell reconstitution after alpha-beta-depleted transplantation in children. TCRbeta library construction was performed incorporating unique molecular identifiers. TCRdb ran MiXCR on the PCR reads and lists one entry per CDR3 protein. The top ten hold 7.5% of the sample, which has 250,000 to 300,000 distinct CDR3 sequences, 9.5% to 13% seen once. To note about this clonotype: Antigen: not known.

With V trimmed by 4 bases and J by 4 bases, 13 bases remained unmatched. The CDR3 loop spans 17 amino acids. Study-wide findings and caveats: Among T cells one year after transplant, newly produced cells accounted for most counts and diversity. Some patients' high day-60 TCRbeta diversity was attributed to recipient cells surviving conditioning. Reportedly, roughly two months post-transplant, alpha-beta T cells arose from several hundred expanded graft clones.

Sequencing used PBMCs, obtained before TCRalphabeta/CD19-depleted stem cell transplant. The rearrangement joins TRBV12-3 or TRBV12-4 to TRBJ2-3; 8 nucleotides align to TRBD2. This TCR came from a boy in the first two years of life with acute myeloid leukemia, due to receive a stem cell transplant. CDR3 protein: CASSSLNSGVRADTQYF. For the CDR3, the DNA is TGTGCCAGCAGTTCCCTGAATAGCGGGGTCCGCGCAGATACGCAGTATTTT.